This T cell receptor (beta chain) was sequenced during a study of T cells after yellow fever vaccination. As TCR cDNA was made by 5'RACE template switching, a universal primer site and UMIs were added. TCRdb re-analysed the 5' RACE reads in MiXCR, keeping a single row per CDR3 protein. The sample gives approximately 450,000 distinct CDR3 sequences, roughly 20% of which show up once; over 15% is in the top ten. This clonotype was seen only a few times. The CDR3 runs 15 residues. Germline assignment: CDR1 MGHRA and CDR2 YSYEKL. The V end lost 3 bases, the J end lost 5 bases, and 16 bases lay between the germline ends.

Here the sequenced sample was PBMCs, taken before the yellow fever booster vaccination. The TCR comes from a man aged 18-30 years who received the YFV17D yellow fever vaccine. This chain connects TRBV4-1 to TRBJ1-1; D not certain. CDR3 sequence (DNA): TGCGCCAGCAGCCACCTGGGTTTTTCGGGAACTGAAGCTTTCTTT. The encoded protein is CASSHLGFSGTEAFF.